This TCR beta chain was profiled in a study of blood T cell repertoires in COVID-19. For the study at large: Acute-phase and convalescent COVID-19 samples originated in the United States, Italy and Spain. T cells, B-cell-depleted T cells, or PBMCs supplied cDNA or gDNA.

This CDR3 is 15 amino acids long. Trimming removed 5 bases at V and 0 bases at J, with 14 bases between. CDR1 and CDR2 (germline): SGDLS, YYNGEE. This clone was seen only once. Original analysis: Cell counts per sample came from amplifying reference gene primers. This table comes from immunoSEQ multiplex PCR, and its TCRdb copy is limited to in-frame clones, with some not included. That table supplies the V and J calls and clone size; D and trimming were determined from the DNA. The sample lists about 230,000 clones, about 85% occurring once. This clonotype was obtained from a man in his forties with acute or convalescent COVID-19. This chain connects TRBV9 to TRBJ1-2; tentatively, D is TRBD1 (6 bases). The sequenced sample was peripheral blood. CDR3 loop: CASRRIDRTNYGYTF. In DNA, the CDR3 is TGTGCCAGCAGACGAATAGACAGGACTAACTATGGCTACACCTTC.